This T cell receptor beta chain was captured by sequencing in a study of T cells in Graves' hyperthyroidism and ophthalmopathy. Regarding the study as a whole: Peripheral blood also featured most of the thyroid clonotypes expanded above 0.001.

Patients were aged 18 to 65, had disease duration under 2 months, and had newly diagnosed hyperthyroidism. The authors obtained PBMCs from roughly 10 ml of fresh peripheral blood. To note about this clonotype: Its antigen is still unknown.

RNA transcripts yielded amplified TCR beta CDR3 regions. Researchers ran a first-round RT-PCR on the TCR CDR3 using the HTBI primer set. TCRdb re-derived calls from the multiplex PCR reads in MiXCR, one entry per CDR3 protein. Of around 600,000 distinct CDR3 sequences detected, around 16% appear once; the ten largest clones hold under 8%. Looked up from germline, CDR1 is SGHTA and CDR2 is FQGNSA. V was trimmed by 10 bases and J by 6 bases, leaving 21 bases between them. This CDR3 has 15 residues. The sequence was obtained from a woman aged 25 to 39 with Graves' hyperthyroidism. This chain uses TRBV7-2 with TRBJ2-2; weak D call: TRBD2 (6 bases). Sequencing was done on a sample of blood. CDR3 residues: CATSDMGLPPGELFF. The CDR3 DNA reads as TGTGCCACCAGTGATATGGGACTTCCCCCCGGGGAGCTGTTTTTT. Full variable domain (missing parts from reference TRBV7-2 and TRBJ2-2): GAGVSQSPSNKVTEKGKDVELRCDPISGHTALYWYRQSLGQGLEFLIYFQGNSAPDKSGLPSDRFSAERTGGSVSTLTIQRTQQEDSAVYLCATSDMGLPPGELFFGEGSRLTVL.